These T cell receptor beta chains were read from a single sample in a study of blood T cell repertoires in COVID-19. Assay: immunoSEQ multiplex PCR; the TCRdb copy retains only in-frame clones and omits some. The data hold 250,000 or so clones, with roughly 91% observed a single time. The material sequenced was PBMCs or T cells enriched from blood (not recorded which). All receptors come from a middle-aged man who had recovered from COVID-19. Both conserved end residues are part of each CDR3. A D gene is named only where the DNA matches it firmly. Not every row has a clone size; where given, it reads once, few, many or a size class.

TGTGCCAGCAGCTTCGGGGGGGCTGGAAACACCATATATTTT	CASSFGGAGNTIYF	TRBV11-2	-	-	TRBJ1-3
TGTGCCAGCAGTTTATTAGGCAGGGGCTATTATGGCTACACCTTC	CASSLLGRGYYGYTF	TRBV27	-	-	TRBJ1-2
TGTGCCAGCAGTTTATCGTGGACAGTCAACCAAGAGACCCAGTACTTC	CASSLSWTVNQETQYF	TRBV27	-	-	TRBJ2-5
TGTGCCAGCAGTTCCCATCCCCAACTAGCGGGAACAACAGATACGCAGTATTTT	CASSSHPQLAGTTDTQYF	TRBV28	-	TRBD2	TRBJ2-3
TGTGCCAGCAGCCTGGCGGGATTGCAGTTCTTC	CASSLAGLQFF	TRBV12-3/TRBV12-4	-	-	TRBJ2-1
TGTGCCAGCAGTTTTCAGGGTTCGAGCAATCAGCCCCAGCATTTT	CASSFQGSSNQPQHF	TRBV28	few	-	TRBJ1-5
TGTGCCATCAGTGAAGGGGCAGGGGGCGACTATGGCTACACCTTC	CAISEGAGGDYGYTF	TRBV10-3	-	TRBD1	TRBJ1-2
TGTGCCAGCAGTCCCTATGACAGGCGCTACGAGCAGTACTTC	CASSPYDRRYEQYF	TRBV6-5	-	-	TRBJ2-7
TGTGCCAGCAGTCTACAGGGGAACTATGGCTACACCTTC	CASSLQGNYGYTF	TRBV6-6	-	TRBD1	TRBJ1-2
TGTGCCAGCAGCCCCACAGGGGGCTATGGCTACACCTTC	CASSPTGGYGYTF	TRBV7-3	-	TRBD1	TRBJ1-2
TGTGCCAGCCACGATAGAAGCAGGGCCGGGGAGCTGTTTTTT	CASHDRSRAGELFF	TRBV7-2	-	-	TRBJ2-2
TGTGCCAGCAGGTCCCGGTGGGAGTGGGCAGATACGCAGTATTTT	CASRSRWEWADTQYF	TRBV28	once	-	TRBJ2-3
TGTGCCAGCAGTTTCTCGGGAAACAATGAGCAGTTCTTC	CASSFSGNNEQFF	TRBV27	-	-	TRBJ2-1
TGTGCCAGCAGTCCTCCGGGGGCCTACGAGCAGTACTTC	CASSPPGAYEQYF	TRBV12-3/TRBV12-4	-	-	TRBJ2-7
TGTGCCAGTAGTATGAGGGGGGACAGGGCATATGGCTACACCTTC	CASSMRGDRAYGYTF	TRBV19	-	TRBD1	TRBJ1-2
TGTGCCAGCAGCAACGGACTAGCGGGGCCCTTGGACCCCTACGAGCAGTACTTC	CASSNGLAGPLDPYEQYF	TRBV21-1	-	-	TRBJ2-7
TGTGCCACCAGTGATTTGAGTCGGTGGCGGACTAGCGGGGGCGTGCAGTACTTC	CATSDLSRWRTSGGVQYF	TRBV24-1	-	TRBD2	TRBJ2-7
TGTGCCAGCAGCCAAGTCAAACCCGGGACAGGGGTAGGTGGCACTGAAGCTTTCTTT	CASSQVKPGTGVGGTEAFF	TRBV7-2	-	TRBD1	TRBJ1-1
TGTGCCAGCAGCTTAGGGGAAAGGGGCCGGTTGGGCAATCAGCCCCAGCATTTT	CASSLGERGRLGNQPQHF	TRBV7-9	-	-	TRBJ1-5
TGTGCCAGTAGACCGACAGGGTCAAGCAATCAGCCCCAGCATTTT	CASRPTGSSNQPQHF	TRBV19	-	TRBD1	TRBJ1-5
TGTGCCAGCAGAGGACAGGGAGGAGAGACCCAGTACTTC	CASRGQGGETQYF	TRBV28	-	TRBD1	TRBJ2-5
TGTGCCAGCAGCTTAGCCGGGGGGGTGTCTGCCACAGATACGCAGTATTTT	CASSLAGGVSATDTQYF	TRBV7-9	once	TRBD2	TRBJ2-3
TGCGCCAGCAGCAAGGGACTAGCGGCAGATACGCAGTATTTT	CASSKGLAADTQYF	TRBV5-1	-	TRBD2	TRBJ2-3
TGTGCCAGCGACAGGATAGTTACGGCTTTCTTT	CASDRIVTAFF	TRBV2	few	-	TRBJ1-1
TGTGCCAGCGCCGACCCACAGGGGATCCAAGAGACCCAGTACTTC	CASADPQGIQETQYF	TRBV7-9	-	TRBD1	TRBJ2-5
TGTGCCATCGCCGGGACACTGGGTATATGGGGCTACACCTTC	CAIAGTLGIWGYTF	TRBV10-3	-	-	TRBJ1-2
TGTGCCAGCAGCTTAGGTCGTGGGGACTCAAACTACGAGCAGTACTTC	CASSLGRGDSNYEQYF	TRBV7-3	once	-	TRBJ2-7
TGTGCCAGCAGCTCCCCAGGGGGCGAAGCCCAGCATTTT	CASSSPGGEAQHF	TRBV7-6	-	TRBD1	TRBJ1-5
TGTGCCAGCAGCACTAGACAGGGTATTGCTAATGAAAAACTGTTTTTT	CASSTRQGIANEKLFF	TRBV3-1/TRBV3-2	few	TRBD1	TRBJ1-4
TGCCGGGAGACTGGTGGCCCAACTAATGAAAAACTGTTTTTT	CRETGGPTNEKLFF	TRBV6-6	-	-	TRBJ1-4
TGTGCCAGCAGCTTGCATCAGGGAACGGCTAATCAGCCCCAGCATTTT	CASSLHQGTANQPQHF	TRBV5-8	-	-	TRBJ1-5
TGTGCCAGCAGTTACTCGAAATCAGGGCTGAACACTGAAGCTTTCTTT	CASSYSKSGLNTEAFF	TRBV6-5	-	-	TRBJ1-1
TGTGCCAGCAGCTTAGGGGACAGGGTCGTCGGGGAGCTGTTTTTT	CASSLGDRVVGELFF	TRBV28	-	TRBD1	TRBJ2-2
TGCGCCAGCAGCCCGGACAGGGACGAAGGTCAGCCCCAGCATTTT	CASSPDRDEGQPQHF	TRBV5-1	-	TRBD1	TRBJ1-5
TGTGCCAGTAGTATAGGCGGTAGGAGCGGGATCAATAACGAGCAGTACTTC	CASSIGGRSGINNEQYF	TRBV19	-	TRBD2	TRBJ2-7
TGTGCCAGCAGTGACAGGGGGCCGGAGGAGCAGTACTTC	CASSDRGPEEQYF	TRBV6-6	few	TRBD1	TRBJ2-7
TGTGCCAGCAGTTACTCGAACGACAACTACGAGCAGTACTTC	CASSYSNDNYEQYF	TRBV6-5	-	-	TRBJ2-7
TGCGCCAGCAGCCAAGATCCCGGACTAGCAACAGATACGCAGTATTTT	CASSQDPGLATDTQYF	TRBV4-1	-	TRBD2	TRBJ2-3
TGTGCCAGCAGCGTGACTAGCGGTCCCTCCTACAATGAGCAGTTCTTC	CASSVTSGPSYNEQFF	TRBV9	-	TRBD2	TRBJ2-1
TGTGCCAGCAGCCAGCGGACAGGAGGAACCCAAGAGACCCAGTACTTC	CASSQRTGGTQETQYF	TRBV14	-	TRBD1	TRBJ2-5
TGTGCCAGCAGCTTAGGTCGACTAGAGGAGTACTTC	CASSLGRLEEYF	TRBV7-9	-	-	TRBJ2-7
TGTGCCAGCTCACCACCACTCGGCGGGATGAAAGATACGCAGTATTTT	CASSPPLGGMKDTQYF	TRBV18	-	-	TRBJ2-3
TGTGCCAGTAGTCCGGTGGACAGGGGGGCTGGTCAGCCCCAGCATTTT	CASSPVDRGAGQPQHF	TRBV19	-	TRBD1	TRBJ1-5
TGTGCCAGTACCCTTTTTAGCGGGAGCTCCTACAATGAGCAGTTCTTC	CASTLFSGSSYNEQFF	TRBV19	-	TRBD2	TRBJ2-1
TGTGCCTCCTCTTCAGGGAATCAGCCCCAGCATTTT	CASSSGNQPQHF	TRBV30	-	-	TRBJ1-5
TGTGCCAGTCGAACAGTTGACACTGAAGCTTTCTTT	CASRTVDTEAFF	TRBV19	-	-	TRBJ1-1
TGTGCCAGCAGCCAGGGGGACATAAGGAAGTACTTC	CASSQGDIRKYF	TRBV4-2	-	-	TRBJ2-7
TGTGCCAGTAGTACCTCAGATAGGGGAAGCACAGATACGCAGTATTTT	CASSTSDRGSTDTQYF	TRBV19	-	-	TRBJ2-3
TGTGCCAGCAGCCTTCGAGATAGGACAGGGGGCTTTTACGAGCAGTACTTC	CASSLRDRTGGFYEQYF	TRBV7-9	-	TRBD1	TRBJ2-7
TGTGCCAGCAGCTTAAGCGCGGGTAACACTGAAGCTTTCTTT	CASSLSAGNTEAFF	TRBV7-3	once	-	TRBJ1-1
TGTGCCAGCAGCTCTCTGTCTCAGGACTATGGCTACACCTTC	CASSSLSQDYGYTF	TRBV5-4	-	-	TRBJ1-2
TGTGCCAGCTCACCATTTTACAGCGGGAGTTACGAGCAGTACTTC	CASSPFYSGSYEQYF	TRBV18	few	TRBD2	TRBJ2-7
TGTGCCACCTCGGACAGGGTTGGCAATCAGCCCCAGCATTTT	CATSDRVGNQPQHF	TRBV2	-	TRBD1	TRBJ1-5
TGTGCCAGCAGTAGGACGGGGGGAAGGAACACTGAAGCTTTCTTT	CASSRTGGRNTEAFF	TRBV6-5	-	-	TRBJ1-1
TGCGCCAGCAGCCAAGATCCGGGACAGGATCCAATAAAGGGCAAAAACATTCAGTACTTC	CASSQDPGQDPIKGKNIQYF	TRBV4-3	-	TRBD1	TRBJ2-4